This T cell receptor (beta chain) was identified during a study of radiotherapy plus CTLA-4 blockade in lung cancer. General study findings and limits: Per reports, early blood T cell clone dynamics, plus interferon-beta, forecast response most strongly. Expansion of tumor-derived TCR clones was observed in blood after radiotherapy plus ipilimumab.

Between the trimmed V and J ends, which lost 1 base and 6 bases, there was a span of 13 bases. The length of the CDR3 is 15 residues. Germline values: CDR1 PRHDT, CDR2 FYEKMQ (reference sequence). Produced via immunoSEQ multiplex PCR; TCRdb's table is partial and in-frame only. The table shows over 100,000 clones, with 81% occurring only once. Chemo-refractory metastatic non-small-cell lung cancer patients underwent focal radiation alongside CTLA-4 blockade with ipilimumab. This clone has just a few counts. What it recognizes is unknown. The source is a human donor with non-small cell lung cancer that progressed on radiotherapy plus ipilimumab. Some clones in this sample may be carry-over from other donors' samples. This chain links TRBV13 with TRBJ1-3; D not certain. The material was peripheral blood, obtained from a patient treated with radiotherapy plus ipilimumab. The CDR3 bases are TGTGCCAGCAGCTTAGTGGTCGGACCCCCAAACACCATATATTTT. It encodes CASSLVVGPPNTIYF. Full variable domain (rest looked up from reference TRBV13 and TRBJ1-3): AAGVIQSPRHLIKEKRETATLKCYPIPRHDTVYWYQQGPGQDPQFLISFYEKMQSDKGSIPDRFSAQQFSDYHSELNMSSLELGDSALYFCASSLVVGPPNTIYFGEGSWLTVV.